This note documents a single T cell receptor beta chain sequence. Seattle participants joined during active infection and were tracked over time. This entry comes from a study of blood T cell repertoires in COVID-19. Study-level background: Whether acute or convalescent, the COVID-19 samples came from the United States, Italy and Spain. From T cells, B-cell-depleted T cells, or PBMCs came the material, which was cDNA or gDNA.

Original data processing: Reference gene primer amplification in the assay estimated nucleated cell counts. Profiled with immunoSEQ multiplex PCR; TCRdb holds only in-frame clones, not every one. The DNA was the basis for D and trimming; V, J and clone size are from that table. The top ten clones hold over 0.75% of a sample with some 210,000 clones, around nine tenths of them seen once. The sample taken for sequencing was peripheral blood. This TCR came from a man aged 55-75 years with COVID-19, enrolled during active disease.

CDR3 sequence: CASSLGTMGTEAFF. CDR3 nucleotides: TGTGCCAGCTCACTCGGGACAATGGGCACTGAAGCTTTCTTT. The chain links TRBV18 to TRBJ1-1; D perhaps matches TRBD1 (6 bases). Germline V gene data show CDR1 as KGHSH and CDR2 as LQKENI. V gave up 4 bases and J gave up 4 bases, with 13 bases separating them. The CDR3 length is 14 residues. Looking up the rest from reference TRBV18 and TRBJ1-1 gives the full variable domain: NAGVMQNPRHLVRRRGQEARLRCSPMKGHSHVYWYRQLPEEGLKFMVYLQKENIIDESGMPKERFSAEFPKEGPSILRIQQVVRGDSAAYFCASSLGTMGTEAFFGQGTRLTVV.